Listed below are T cell receptor beta chains from one sample, sequenced in a study of cytomegalovirus exposure and HLA in healthy donors. Some clones are missing from TCRdb's copy, which holds only in-frame ones; the method was immunoSEQ multiplex PCR. This table lists 50,000 to 60,000 clones. Specimen: PBMCs. The source of these receptors is a male donor in good health and CMV-seronegative. CDR3s include the opening cysteine and the closing phenylalanine or tryptophan. The D gene is left open where the match is weak.

j_call | d_call | v_call | cdr3_aa | cdr3_nt
TRBJ2-4 | . | TRBV5-6 | CASSWATGGPIAKNIQYF | TGTGCCAGCAGCTGGGCGACAGGCGGACCTATAGCCAAAAACATTCAGTACTTC
TRBJ2-6 | . | TRBV13 | CASSLSGANVLTF | TGTGCCAGCAGCCTCTCTGGGGCCAACGTCCTGACTTTC
TRBJ2-3 | TRBD2 | TRBV7-2 | CASSLASGGPSTDTQYF | TGTGCCAGCAGCTTAGCAAGCGGGGGGCCTAGCACAGATACGCAGTATTTT
TRBJ2-5 | TRBD2 | TRBV18 | CASSVAGGLETQYF | TGTGCCAGCTCAGTAGCGGGAGGTCTCGAGACCCAGTACTTC
TRBJ1-3 | . | TRBV28 | CASRLGAGTRGNTIYF | TGTGCCAGCAGGCTCGGGGCGGGGACGAGAGGAAACACCATATATTTT
TRBJ2-7 | . | TRBV28 | CASSTQGNAYEQYF | TGTGCCAGCAGTACACAGGGAAACGCCTACGAGCAGTACTTC
TRBJ1-2 | TRBD1 | TRBV2 | CASTSGTGVYGYTF | TGTGCCAGCACATCCGGGACAGGGGTCTATGGCTACACCTTC
TRBJ2-5 | TRBD1 | TRBV28 | CASTRDRVQETQYF | TGTGCCAGCACCCGGGACAGGGTTCAAGAGACCCAGTACTTC
TRBJ2-3 | . | TRBV19 | CASMPGGTDKQYF | TGTGCCAGTATGCCGGGAGGGACAGATAAGCAGTATTTT
TRBJ2-1 | TRBD2 | TRBV19 | CASSTLAGGKNEQFF | TGTGCCAGTAGTACTCTAGCGGGAGGGAAGAATGAGCAGTTCTTC